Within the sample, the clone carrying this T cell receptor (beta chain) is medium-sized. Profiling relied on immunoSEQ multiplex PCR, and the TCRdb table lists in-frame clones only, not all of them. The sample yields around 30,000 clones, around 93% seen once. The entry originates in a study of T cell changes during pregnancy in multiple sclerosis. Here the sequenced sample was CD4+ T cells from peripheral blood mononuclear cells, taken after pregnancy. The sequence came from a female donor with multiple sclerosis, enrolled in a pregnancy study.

Here the CDR3 reads CSANSNTEAFF. The CDR3 DNA reads TGCAGTGCCAATAGCAACACTGAAGCTTTCTTT. J is TRBJ1-1 and V is TRBV20-1; D is ambiguous. V lost 6 bases and J 2 bases, leaving 7 bases between the germline ends. CDR3 size: 11 residues. CDR1 and CDR2 (germline): DFQATT, SNEGSKA (reference sequence).